Listed here are 2 T cell receptor beta chains from one sample, sequenced in a study of cytomegalovirus exposure and HLA in healthy donors. Sequenced by immunoSEQ multiplex PCR; TCRdb stores in-frame clones only, minus some. Of under 150,000 clones in the sample, about 88% are singletons; the top ten hold approximately 8.7%. Sequenced material: PBMCs. These receptors were obtained from a man between 18 and 35 years old in good health and CMV-seropositive.

CDR3 amino acids: CASSLLASSTDTQYF. The CDR3 nucleotides are TGCGCCAGCAGCTTGTTGGCTTCTAGCACAGATACGCAGTATTTT. The V and J genes are TRBV5-1 and TRBJ2-3; no firm D call. V was cut by 1 base and J by 0 bases, with 9 bases left in between. Per the germline V gene, CDR1 is SGHRS and CDR2 is YFSETQ. The length of the CDR3 is 15 residues. Looking up the rest from reference TRBV5-1 and TRBJ2-3 gives the full variable domain: KAGVTQTPRYLIKTRGQQVTLSCSPISGHRSVSWYQQTPGQGLQFLFEYFSETQRNKGNFPGRFSGRQFSNSRSEMNVSTLELGDSALYLCASSLLASSTDTQYFGPGTRLTVL.

This chain's CDR3 is CASRGSVYSYEQYF. The CDR3 region has the DNA TGTGCCAGCCGGGGGTCAGTGTACTCCTACGAGCAGTACTTC. The chain employs TRBV11-3 and TRBJ2-7, with a tentative D call TRBD2 (6 bases). This CDR3 is 14 amino acids long. Germline V gene data show CDR1 as SGHNT and CDR2 as YENEEA. V was trimmed by 8 bases and J by 0 bases, leaving 14 bases between them.